This T cell receptor beta chain was profiled in a study of PD-1 blockade in classical Hodgkin lymphoma. Overall study results and limits: Causes of the repertoire differences remain undefined, possibly disease activity or prior therapy.

Some clones are missing from TCRdb's copy, which holds only in-frame ones; the method was immunoSEQ multiplex PCR. Counted here are roughly 24,000 clones, over 70% occurring once; the ten biggest clones make up about a sixth. This clone has just one count. As yet, its antigen is unknown. Trimming removed 0 bases from V and 0 bases from J, with 9 bases in between. This CDR3 is 16 amino acids long. Germline CDR1 reads SGHRS; CDR2 reads YFSETQ. Relapse was seen in all patients after autologous stem cell transplantation, and brentuximab vedotin exposure was variable. The sequences come from peripheral blood mononuclear cells (PBMCs), collected before the second cycle of nivolumab. The clonotype originates from a human donor with classical Hodgkin lymphoma. The chain has TRBV5-1 and TRBJ1-4; the D gene is possibly TRBD1 (5 bases). CDR3 coding DNA: TGCGCCAGCAGCTTGGGACAGACAGCAACTAATGAAAAACTGTTTTTT. Translation gives CASSLGQTATNEKLFF.